A selection of T cell receptor beta chains follows, all from one sample in a study of identical twins. One entry per CDR3 protein results from TCRdb running MiXCR on the 5' RACE reads. The sample includes about 290,000 distinct CDR3 sequences, nearly 9.5% of them seen just once. These data also formed part of another study, on yellow fever vaccine responses in identical twins.

Sequencing used CD8+ T cells sorted from blood. The receptors were sampled from a woman under 30 in good health. Each CDR3 is given with its conserved first and last residue. A D gene is named only where the DNA matches it firmly. Only some rows state a clone size, as once, few, many or a class for expanded clones.

TRBD2	TRBV12-3/TRBV12-4	few	TRBJ2-5	CASSLALGLAGGETQYF	TGTGCCAGCAGTTTAGCGCTGGGACTAGCGGGGGGAGAGACCCAGTACTTC
TRBD1	TRBV7-9	many	TRBJ1-2	CASSSRDRGAPNYGYTF	TGTGCCAGCAGCTCCCGGGACAGGGGGGCCCCTAACTATGGCTACACCTTC
-	TRBV12-3/TRBV12-4	many	TRBJ2-1	CASSLPRTSDEQFF	TGTGCCAGCAGTTTGCCAAGGACTTCGGATGAGCAGTTCTTC
TRBD2	TRBV19	-	TRBJ2-1	CASSTGLVIHNEQFF	TGTGCCAGTAGTACGGGACTAGTAATACACAATGAGCAGTTCTTC
TRBD2	TRBV28	many	TRBJ2-7	CASSFLAGPLYEQYF	TGTGCCAGCAGTTTCCTAGCGGGACCCTTATACGAGCAGTACTTC
-	TRBV18	-	TRBJ2-1	CASSPLAAIYNEQFF	TGTGCCAGCTCACCACTAGCGGCAATCTACAATGAGCAGTTCTTC
-	TRBV6-1	many	TRBJ2-7	CASSGEDGGVYEQYF	TGTGCCAGCAGTGGGGAAGACGGGGGAGTCTACGAGCAGTACTTC
TRBD1	TRBV2	-	TRBJ2-2	CASRYPGQGANTGELFF	TGTGCCAGCAGATACCCGGGACAGGGGGCCAACACCGGGGAGCTGTTTTTT
TRBD2	TRBV20-1	-	TRBJ2-1	CSARGTKPYNEQFF	TGCAGTGCTAGGGGGACTAAGCCATACAATGAGCAGTTCTTC
-	TRBV4-1	many	TRBJ2-3	CASSQDGSTDTQYF	TGCGCCAGCAGCCAAGATGGCAGCACAGATACGCAGTATTTT
TRBD2	TRBV4-3	many	TRBJ2-3	CASSQDVIGAGADTQYF	TGCGCCAGCAGCCAAGATGTGATTGGGGCGGGAGCAGATACGCAGTATTTT
-	TRBV5-1	few	TRBJ2-1	CASSQEGANEQFF	TGCGCCAGCAGCCAGGAGGGGGCGAATGAGCAGTTCTTC
-	TRBV11-2	many	TRBJ2-1	CASSFTATRIHNEQFF	TGTGCCAGCAGCTTTACAGCTACGAGAATCCACAATGAGCAGTTCTTC
-	TRBV20-1	few	TRBJ2-1	CSARNNNEQFF	TGCAGTGCTAGGAATAACAATGAGCAGTTCTTC
-	TRBV7-9	few	TRBJ2-3	CASSSDREETTDTQYF	TGTGCCAGCAGCTCCGACAGGGAGGAGACCACAGATACGCAGTATTTT
-	TRBV11-2	few	TRBJ2-7	CASSPITGSYEQYF	TGTGCCAGCAGCCCCATAACGGGCTCCTACGAGCAGTACTTC
-	TRBV27	-	TRBJ1-3	CASSQRNTIYF	TGTGCCAGCAGTCAAAGAAACACCATATATTTT
-	TRBV6-2/TRBV6-3	-	TRBJ2-3	CASSPDTTDTQYF	TGTGCCAGCAGCCCGGACACCACAGATACGCAGTATTTT
-	TRBV7-9	few	TRBJ2-2	CASSLARAAGELFF	TGTGCCAGCAGCTTAGCCAGGGCGGCCGGGGAGCTGTTTTTT
-	TRBV18	-	TRBJ2-7	CASSPKYDRPTYEQYF	TGTGCCAGCTCACCAAAATACGATAGGCCCACCTACGAGCAGTACTTC
-	TRBV27	many	TRBJ2-2	CASSSLNTGELFF	TGTGCCAGCAGTTCCCTGAACACCGGGGAGCTGTTTTTT
TRBD1	TRBV7-9	-	TRBJ2-7	CASSETGALSYEQYF	TGTGCCAGCAGCGAAACAGGGGCCCTTTCCTACGAGCAGTACTTC
-	TRBV5-1	many	TRBJ1-3	CASSFGNTIYF	TGCGCCAGCAGCTTTGGAAACACCATATATTTT
TRBD2	TRBV7-2	many	TRBJ2-1	CASSPGSGGRYNEQFF	TGTGCCAGCAGCCCCGGGTCGGGAGGGAGATACAATGAGCAGTTCTTC
-	TRBV4-1	many	TRBJ2-5	CASSQVYRPETQYF	TGCGCCAGCAGCCAAGTATATAGGCCGGAGACCCAGTACTTC
-	TRBV19	many	TRBJ2-1	CASGGLGDVEQFF	TGTGCCAGTGGGGGCCTAGGGGACGTTGAGCAGTTCTTC
TRBD1	TRBV29-1	-	TRBJ1-2	CSVRGQGAPNYGYTF	TGCAGCGTTAGAGGACAGGGGGCCCCTAACTATGGCTACACCTTC
-	TRBV6-5	-	TRBJ2-1	CASSTGGISDEQFF	TGTGCCAGCAGTACTGGGGGGATCTCGGATGAGCAGTTCTTC
TRBD2	TRBV4-3	few	TRBJ2-7	CASSQDYGTSLSYEQYF	TGCGCCAGCAGCCAAGATTATGGGACTAGTCTTTCCTACGAGCAGTACTTC
-	TRBV7-3	many	TRBJ2-3	CASSPLEGADTQYF	TGTGCCAGCAGCCCTTTGGAAGGGGCGGATACGCAGTATTTT
TRBD1	TRBV4-3	many	TRBJ2-7	CASSQGSGTEYEQYF	TGCGCCAGCAGCCAAGGTTCCGGGACAGAGTACGAGCAGTACTTC
-	TRBV7-9	few	TRBJ2-3	CASSLRSDTQYF	TGTGCCAGCAGCTTACGTTCAGATACGCAGTATTTT
TRBD2	TRBV5-6	many	TRBJ2-1	CASSRTAGTRFLSSYNEQFF	TGTGCCAGCAGCAGAACCGCCGGGACTAGATTCCTGAGCTCCTACAATGAGCAGTTCTTC
-	TRBV7-8	few	TRBJ2-1	CASSLPLGGAINNEQFF	TGTGCCAGCAGCTTACCCCTCGGGGGCGCAATAAACAATGAGCAGTTCTTC
-	TRBV30	once	TRBJ1-1	CAWSPLGAEAFF	TGTGCCTGGAGTCCCCTGGGTGCTGAAGCTTTCTTT
-	TRBV12-3/TRBV12-4	-	TRBJ1-5	CASSPTRDSNQPQHF	TGTGCCAGCAGTCCGACCCGGGACAGCAATCAGCCCCAGCATTTT
TRBD2	TRBV20-1	many	TRBJ2-7	CSARGGGGFYEQYF	TGCAGTGCTAGAGGCGGGGGGGGCTTCTACGAGCAGTACTTC
-	TRBV7-6	many	TRBJ1-1	CASSLDRANTEAFF	TGTGCCAGCAGCTTAGACAGGGCGAACACTGAAGCTTTTTTT
TRBD1	TRBV5-1	many	TRBJ2-7	CASSFETGAYEQYF	TGCGCCAGCAGCTTTGAGACAGGGGCCTACGAGCAGTACTTC
-	TRBV9	few	TRBJ2-6	CASSPTGTTGANVLTF	TGTGCCAGCAGCCCCACAGGGACTACTGGGGCCAACGTCCTGACTTTC
TRBD1	TRBV20-1	-	TRBJ2-7	CSAPSRGHPSYEQYF	TGCAGTGCTCCAAGCAGGGGGCACCCGTCCTACGAGCAGTACTTC
TRBD2	TRBV29-1	many	TRBJ2-2	CSVGTSEAGELFF	TGCAGCGTGGGGACTAGCGAGGCCGGGGAGCTGTTTTTT
-	TRBV4-3	-	TRBJ2-3	CASSHASGLRTDTQYF	TGCGCCAGCAGCCATGCCTCGGGACTCCGCACAGATACGCAGTATTTT
-	TRBV7-9	few	TRBJ2-7	CASSKPGGRNEQYF	TGTGCCAGCAGCAAGCCCGGGGGCAGGAACGAGCAGTACTTC
TRBD2	TRBV4-3	many	TRBJ2-3	CASSPGLGTDTQYF	TGCGCCAGCAGCCCGGGACTAGGGACAGATACGCAGTATTTT
TRBD1	TRBV10-3	many	TRBJ2-2	CAISESAGGGTGELFF	TGTGCCATCAGTGAGTCGGCAGGGGGCGGCACCGGGGAGCTGTTTTTT
-	TRBV4-2	many	TRBJ2-2	CASSQASAFTGELFF	TGTGCCAGCAGCCAAGCCTCAGCGTTCACCGGGGAGCTGTTTTTT
TRBD1	TRBV19	few	TRBJ2-2	CASSIDQYRGIAGELFF	TGTGCCAGTAGTATAGATCAGTACAGGGGAATCGCCGGGGAGCTGTTTTTT
TRBD1	TRBV27	-	TRBJ1-2	CASSLPRQGNGYTF	TGTGCCAGCAGTTTACCGAGACAGGGGAATGGCTACACCTTC
-	TRBV4-1	few	TRBJ2-3	CASSQDLVADTQYF	TGCGCCAGCAGCCAAGATCTTGTAGCAGATACGCAGTATTTT
-	TRBV6-5	-	TRBJ2-1	CASSYNPGGHEQFF	TGTGCCAGCAGTTACAACCCCGGGGGGCATGAGCAGTTCTTC
-	TRBV6-5	few	TRBJ2-7	CASSYSSLDEQYF	TGTGCCAGCAGTTACTCGAGTCTTGACGAGCAGTACTTC
TRBD1	TRBV7-9	few	TRBJ1-4	CASSSRQGEVEKLFF	TGTGCCAGCAGCTCCCGGCAGGGGGAGGTTGAAAAACTGTTTTTT
TRBD2	TRBV6-2/TRBV6-3	few	TRBJ2-5	CASSPGLLRETQYF	TGTGCCAGCAGCCCGGGACTATTGAGAGAGACCCAGTACTTC
-	TRBV29-1	-	TRBJ2-7	CSVEDPRGSYEQYF	TGCAGCGTTGAAGATCCCAGGGGCTCCTACGAGCAGTACTTC